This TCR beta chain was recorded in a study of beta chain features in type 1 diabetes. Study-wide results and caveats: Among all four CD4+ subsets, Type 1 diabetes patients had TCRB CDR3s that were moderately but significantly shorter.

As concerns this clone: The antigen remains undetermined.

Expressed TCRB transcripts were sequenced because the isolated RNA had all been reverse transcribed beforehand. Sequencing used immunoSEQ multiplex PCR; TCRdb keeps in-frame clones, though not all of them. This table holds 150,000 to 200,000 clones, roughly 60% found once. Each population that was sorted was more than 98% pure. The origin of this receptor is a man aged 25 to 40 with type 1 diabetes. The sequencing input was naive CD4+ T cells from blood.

CDR3 nucleotide sequence: TGTGCCAGCAGTAATTATGATCCGGACGAGCAGTACTTC. As protein: CASSNYDPDEQYF. The chain has TRBV2 and TRBJ2-7; D gene uncertain. The CDR3 consists of 13 residues. Germline CDR1 SNHLY, CDR2 FYNNEI. V was clipped by 5 bases and J by 5 bases, with 13 bases between them.